This T cell receptor beta chain was sequenced for a study of PD-1 blockade in classical Hodgkin lymphoma (dated by TCRdb to the early 2020s). Regarding the research as a whole: Nivolumab dosing was 3 mg/kg intravenously every 2 weeks, continuing until either disease progression or unacceptable toxicity. To define a peripheral blood immune signature of response to PD-1 blockade in classical Hodgkin lymphoma, the study combined TCR beta sequencing with CyTOF.

Broader findings and caveats from the paper: Diversity was lower in patients who began nivolumab less than 1 year after ASCT, so these patients were left out of later analyses to avoid confounding by immune reconstitution. Baseline TCR diversity was reported to be lower in newly diagnosed patients than in healthy donors and to be lower still in relapsed/refractory patients. Only a single clinical trial cohort was studied, and what caused the repertoire differences, possibly disease activity or prior therapy, remained undefined. Trial patients with a complete response had baseline diversity similar to that of newly diagnosed patients, while partial responders and progressors had significantly lower diversity. A significant rise by C4D1 was seen in CD4+ but not CD8+ TCR diversity (p=0.0027 vs p=0.16), with the rise being most apparent in complete responders (p=0.02).

The Qiagen DNeasy kit was used to extract genomic DNA from unsorted PBMCs and from the negatively selected CD4+ and CD8+ fractions. TCR beta CDR3 regions were amplified by immunoSEQ multiplex PCR using primers annealing to V and J segments. A synthetic immune receptor repertoire was used to minimize amplification bias, and any remaining bias was removed computationally after sequencing. On the authors' methods: Custom Python scripts were used to quantify repertoire diversity as the Shannon entropy index. Unsorted, CD4+ and CD8+ repertoires were analyzed separately, except in combined analyses where CD4+ and CD8+ sequences were merged in silico. A clone was considered expanded if an increase in frequency of at least 2-fold after treatment relative to C1D1 was found, and a pseudocount of 0.5 was applied to clones undetected at baseline. Singleton clones were defined as clones with 0 or 1 copy at C1D1, and non-singleton clones were defined as clones with 2 or more copies. By matching protein sequences in sorted samples from the same patient, clones expanded in unsorted samples were annotated as CD4+, CD8+ or unknown. Wilcoxon tests on paired samples were used to test changes in diversity from C1D1 to C4D1. Sourced from immuneACCESS, this table was stored by TCRdb with only in-frame sequences that have V and J called. A share of the clones is absent; for the studies checked, an unresolved V gene accounts for under half, and the remainder has no known explanation. V and J calls and clone size are those listed in that table; D and trimming were worked out from the DNA. This sample comprises roughly 20,000 clones, about 80% of them detected only once. Approximately 42% of the sample belongs to the ten largest clones.

Taken with the paper, the label for time point translates to: cycle 4 day 1 (C4D1), after more than five weeks of nivolumab. All trial patients had relapsed after autologous stem cell transplantation, with cohorts A, B and C differing in prior brentuximab vedotin exposure. The trial cohort comprised around 60 patients with relapsed/refractory classical Hodgkin lymphoma whose best overall responses were complete response, partial response or progressive disease. Single-agent nivolumab was administered to trial patients in the multi-cohort phase II CheckMate 205 trial. An independent review committee assessed best overall response using the 2007 International Working Group response criteria. Trial PBMCs were collected just before the start of nivolumab (C1D1) and during therapy at cycle 2 day 1 and cycle 4 day 1. After peripheral blood was drawn into 8 mL Vacutainer Cell Preparation Tubes, PBMCs were isolated by centrifugation and then cryopreserved.

The CDR3 contains 15 residues, cysteine and phenylalanine counted. Only CDR3 DNA remains: 45 bases, in frame from the first base. Clipping removes 0 bases from V and 4 bases from J, with 6 as the unmatched junction base count. The germline V gene gives CDR1 as SGDLS and CDR2 as YYNGEE. On this clone itself: What this receptor recognizes is not known. The record has no base qualities; no much larger clone is one base away.

This TCR came from a human donor with classical Hodgkin lymphoma. The chain uses TRBV9 and TRBJ2-7, and TRBD1 aligns with 8 junction nucleotides. This sample comprised peripheral blood mononuclear cells (PBMCs), obtained before the fourth cycle of nivolumab. The sequenced DNA: TGTGCCAGCAGCGTAGGGCCAGGGGGCCAATACGAGCAGTACTTC. Translated, this is CASSVGPGGQYEQYF.